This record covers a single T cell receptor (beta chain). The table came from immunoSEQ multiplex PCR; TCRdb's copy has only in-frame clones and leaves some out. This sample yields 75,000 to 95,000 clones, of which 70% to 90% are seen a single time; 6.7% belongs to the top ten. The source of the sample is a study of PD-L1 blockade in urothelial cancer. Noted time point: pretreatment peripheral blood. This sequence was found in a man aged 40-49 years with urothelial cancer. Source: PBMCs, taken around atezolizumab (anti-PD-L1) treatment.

Written as DNA, the CDR3 is TGTGCCAGCAGGGGACAGAGCTCCTACAATGAGCAGTTCTTC. Its translation: CASRGQSSYNEQFF. V gene TRBV27 combines with J gene TRBJ2-1, with 7 nucleotides matching TRBD1. V shed 6 bases and J 0 bases; nucleotides not matched to a gene: 2. The germline gives CDR1 MNHEY, CDR2 SMNVEV (reference sequence). This CDR3 contains 14 residues.